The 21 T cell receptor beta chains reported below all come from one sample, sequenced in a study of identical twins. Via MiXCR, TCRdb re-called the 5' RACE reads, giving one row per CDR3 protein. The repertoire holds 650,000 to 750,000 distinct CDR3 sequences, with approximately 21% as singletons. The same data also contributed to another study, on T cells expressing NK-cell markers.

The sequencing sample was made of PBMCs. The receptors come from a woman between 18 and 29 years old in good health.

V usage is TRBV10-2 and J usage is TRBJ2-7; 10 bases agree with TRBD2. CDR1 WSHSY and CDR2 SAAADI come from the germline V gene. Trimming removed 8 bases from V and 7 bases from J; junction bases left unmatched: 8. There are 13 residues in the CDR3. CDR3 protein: CASGLAGVFEQYF. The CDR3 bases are TGCGCCAGCGGGCTAGCGGGAGTGTTTGAGCAGTACTTC.

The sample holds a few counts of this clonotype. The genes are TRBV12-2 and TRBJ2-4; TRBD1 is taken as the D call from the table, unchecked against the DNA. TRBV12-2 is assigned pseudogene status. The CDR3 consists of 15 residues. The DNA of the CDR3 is TGTGCAAGTCGCTCGACTCCGGGAGCCAAAAACATTCAGTACTTC. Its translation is CASRSTPGAKNIQYF.

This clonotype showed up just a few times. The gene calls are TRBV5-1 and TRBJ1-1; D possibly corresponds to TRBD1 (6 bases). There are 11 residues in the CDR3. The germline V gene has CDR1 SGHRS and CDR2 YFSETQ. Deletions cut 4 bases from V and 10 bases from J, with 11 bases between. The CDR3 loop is CASSQGTVAFF. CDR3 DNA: TGCGCCAGCAGCCAGGGGACGGTAGCTTTCTTT.

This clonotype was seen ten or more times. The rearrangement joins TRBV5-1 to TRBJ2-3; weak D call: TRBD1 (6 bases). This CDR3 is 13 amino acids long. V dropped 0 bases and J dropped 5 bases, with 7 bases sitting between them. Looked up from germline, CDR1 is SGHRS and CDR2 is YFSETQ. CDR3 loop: CASSLAGEDTQYF. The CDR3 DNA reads TGCGCCAGCAGCTTGGCAGGGGAAGATACGCAGTATTTT.

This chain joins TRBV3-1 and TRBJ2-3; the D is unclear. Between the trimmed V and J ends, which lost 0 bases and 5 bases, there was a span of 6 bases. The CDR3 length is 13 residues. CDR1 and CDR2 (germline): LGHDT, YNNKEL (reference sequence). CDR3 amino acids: CASSQENRDTQYF. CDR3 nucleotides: TGTGCCAGCAGCCAAGAAAACCGAGATACGCAGTATTTT.

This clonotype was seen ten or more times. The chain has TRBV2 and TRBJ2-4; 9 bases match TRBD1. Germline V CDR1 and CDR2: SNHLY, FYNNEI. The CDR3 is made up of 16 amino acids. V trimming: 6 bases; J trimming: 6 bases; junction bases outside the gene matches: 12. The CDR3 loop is CASSASSGTGINIQYF. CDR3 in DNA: TGTGCCAGCAGCGCTTCCTCCGGGACAGGGATAAACATTCAGTACTTC. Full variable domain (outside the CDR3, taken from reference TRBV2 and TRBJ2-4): EPEVTQTPSHQVTQMGQEVILRCVPISNHLYFYWYRQILGQKVEFLVSFYNNEISEKSEIFDDQFSVERPDGSNFTLKIRSTKLEDSAMYFCASSASSGTGINIQYFGAGTRLSVL.

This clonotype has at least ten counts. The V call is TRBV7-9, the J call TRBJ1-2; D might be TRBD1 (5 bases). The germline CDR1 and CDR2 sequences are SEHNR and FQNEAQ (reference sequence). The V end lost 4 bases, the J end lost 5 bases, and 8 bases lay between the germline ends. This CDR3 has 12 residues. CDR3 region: CASSSPGYGYTF. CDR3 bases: TGTGCCAGCAGCTCCCCAGGGTATGGCTACACCTTC.

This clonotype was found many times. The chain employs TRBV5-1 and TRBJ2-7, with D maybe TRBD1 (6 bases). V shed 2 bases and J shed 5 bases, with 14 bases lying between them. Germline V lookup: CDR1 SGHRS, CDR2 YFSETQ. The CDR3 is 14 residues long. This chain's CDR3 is CASSFSRGKDEQYF. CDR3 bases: TGCGCCAGCAGCTTTAGCAGGGGCAAGGACGAGCAGTACTTC.

The CDR3 sequence is CSARDRGGTSVTYEQYF. The CDR3 nucleotides are TGCAGTGCTAGAGATCGGGGCGGGACTAGCGTTACCTACGAGCAGTACTTC. The gene calls are TRBV20-1 and TRBJ2-7; 10 nucleotides agree with TRBD2. J was trimmed by 2 bases and V by 0 bases; bases with no gene match: 10. CDR1 is DFQATT and CDR2 is SNEGSKA in the germline V gene (reference sequence). The CDR3 spans 17 residues.

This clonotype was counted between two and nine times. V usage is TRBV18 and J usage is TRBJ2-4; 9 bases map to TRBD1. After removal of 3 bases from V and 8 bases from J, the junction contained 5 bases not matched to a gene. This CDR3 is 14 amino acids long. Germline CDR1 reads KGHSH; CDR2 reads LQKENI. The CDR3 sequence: CASSPPQGADIQYF. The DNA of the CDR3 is TGTGCCAGCTCACCTCCACAGGGGGCAGACATTCAGTACTTC.

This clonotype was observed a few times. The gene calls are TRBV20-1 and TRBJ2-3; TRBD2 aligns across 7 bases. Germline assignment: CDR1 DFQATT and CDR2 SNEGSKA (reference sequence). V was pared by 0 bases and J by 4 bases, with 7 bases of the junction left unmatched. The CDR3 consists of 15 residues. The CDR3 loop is CSARDLSGGADTQYF. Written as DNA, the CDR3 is TGCAGTGCTAGAGATCTAAGTGGGGGGGCAGATACGCAGTATTTT.

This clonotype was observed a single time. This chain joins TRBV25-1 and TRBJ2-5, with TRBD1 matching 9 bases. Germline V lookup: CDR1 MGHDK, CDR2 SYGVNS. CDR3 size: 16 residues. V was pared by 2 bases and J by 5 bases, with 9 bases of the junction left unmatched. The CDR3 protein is CASSETVTGGRETQYF. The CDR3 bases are TGTGCCAGCAGTGAAACCGTGACAGGGGGGAGGGAGACCCAGTACTTC. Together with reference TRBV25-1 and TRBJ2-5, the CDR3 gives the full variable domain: EADIYQTPRYLVIGTGKKITLECSQTMGHDKMYWYQQDPGMELHLIHYSYGVNSTEKGDLSSESTVSRIRTEHFPLTLESARPSHTSQYLCASSETVTGGRETQYFGPGTRLLVL.

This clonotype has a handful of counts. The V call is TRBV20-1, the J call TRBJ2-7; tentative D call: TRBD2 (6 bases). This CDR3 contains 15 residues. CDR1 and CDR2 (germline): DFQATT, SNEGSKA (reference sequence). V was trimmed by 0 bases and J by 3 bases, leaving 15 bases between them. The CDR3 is CSARESTSSGYEQYF. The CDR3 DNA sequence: TGCAGTGCTAGAGAATCGACTAGTTCGGGCTACGAGCAGTACTTC.

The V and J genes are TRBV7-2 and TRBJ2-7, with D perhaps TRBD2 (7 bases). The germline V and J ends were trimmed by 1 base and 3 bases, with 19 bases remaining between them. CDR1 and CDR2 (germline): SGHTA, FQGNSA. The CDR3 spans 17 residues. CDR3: CASSLGGGGILGYEQYF. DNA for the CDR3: TGTGCCAGCAGCTTAGGAGGGGGGGGAATTTTAGGCTACGAGCAGTACTTC. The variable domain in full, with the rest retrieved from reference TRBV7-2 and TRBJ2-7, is GAGVSQSPSNKVTEKGKDVELRCDPISGHTALYWYRQSLGQGLEFLIYFQGNSAPDKSGLPSDRFSAERTGGSVSTLTIQRTQQEDSAVYLCASSLGGGGILGYEQYFGPGTRLTVT.

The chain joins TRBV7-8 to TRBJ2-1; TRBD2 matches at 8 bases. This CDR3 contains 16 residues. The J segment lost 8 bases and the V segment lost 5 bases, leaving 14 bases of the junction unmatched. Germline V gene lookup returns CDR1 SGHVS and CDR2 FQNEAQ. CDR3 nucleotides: TGTGCCAGCAGCGCACAAGGGCCGGGGGGGCCCCATGAGCAGTTCTTC. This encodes CASSAQGPGGPHEQFF.

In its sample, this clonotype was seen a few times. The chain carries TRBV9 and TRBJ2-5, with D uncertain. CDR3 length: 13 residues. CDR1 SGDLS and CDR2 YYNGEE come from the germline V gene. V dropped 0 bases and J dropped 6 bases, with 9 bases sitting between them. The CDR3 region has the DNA TGTGCCAGCAGCGTAGATACAGACCAGACCCAGTACTTC. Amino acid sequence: CASSVDTDQTQYF.

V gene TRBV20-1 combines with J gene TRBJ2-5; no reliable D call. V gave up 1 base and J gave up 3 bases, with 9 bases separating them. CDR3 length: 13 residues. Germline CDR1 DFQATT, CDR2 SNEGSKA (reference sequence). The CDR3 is CSARGAPKETQYF. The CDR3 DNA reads TGCAGTGCTAGAGGAGCTCCTAAAGAGACCCAGTACTTC.

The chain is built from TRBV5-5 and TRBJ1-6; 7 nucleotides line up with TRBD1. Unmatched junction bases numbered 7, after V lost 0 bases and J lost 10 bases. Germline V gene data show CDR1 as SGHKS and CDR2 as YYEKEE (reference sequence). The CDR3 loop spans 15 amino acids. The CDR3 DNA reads TGTGCCAGCAGCTTGGTCAAGGGGGCAGGATCACCCCTCCACTTT. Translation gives CASSLVKGAGSPLHF.

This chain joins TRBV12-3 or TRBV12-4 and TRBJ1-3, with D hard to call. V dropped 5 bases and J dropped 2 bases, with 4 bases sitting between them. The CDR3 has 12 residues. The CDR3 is CASSTTGNTIYF. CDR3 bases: TGTGCCAGCAGTACAACTGGAAACACCATATATTTT.

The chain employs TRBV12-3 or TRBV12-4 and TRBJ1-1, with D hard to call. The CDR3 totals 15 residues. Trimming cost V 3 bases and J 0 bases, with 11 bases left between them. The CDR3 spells CASSFKGILNTEAFF. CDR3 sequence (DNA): TGTGCCAGCAGTTTCAAGGGCATTCTGAACACTGAAGCTTTCTTT.

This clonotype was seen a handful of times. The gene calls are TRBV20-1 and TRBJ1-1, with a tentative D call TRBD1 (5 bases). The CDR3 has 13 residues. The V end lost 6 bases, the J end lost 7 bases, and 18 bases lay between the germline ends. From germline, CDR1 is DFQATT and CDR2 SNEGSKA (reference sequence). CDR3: CSAPVWGANEAFF. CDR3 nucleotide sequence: TGCAGTGCCCCAGTATGGGGCGCGAATGAAGCTTTCTTT.